This TCR beta chain was obtained from a study of blood T cell repertoires in COVID-19. As for the study in general: COVID-19 samples from acute and convalescent phases originated in the United States, Italy and Spain. Sample material is recorded as cDNA or gDNA derived from T cells, B-cell-depleted T cells, or PBMCs.

With V trimmed by 3 bases and J by 6 bases, 5 bases remained unmatched. This CDR3 region has 15 residues. The germline V gene has CDR1 KGHDR and CDR2 SFDVKD. In the authors' methods: Scientists estimated how many nucleated cells there were by amplifying reference gene primers. Sequencing was performed with immunoSEQ multiplex PCR; in TCRdb, only in-frame clones are kept and a portion is missing. The D gene and trimming were derived from the DNA, and the V and J assignments and clone size from that table. The sample has hundreds of thousands of clones, 87% seen once. The sample was peripheral blood. This TCR came from a man in his fifties or sixties who had recovered from COVID-19. This chain links TRBV24-1 with TRBJ1-2; 11 bases are shared with TRBD1. This chain's CDR3 is CATSDNRDRGDGYTF. The CDR3 bases are TGTGCCACCAGTGATAACCGGGACAGGGGGGATGGCTACACCTTC.